This T cell receptor beta chain emerged from a study of blood T cell repertoires in COVID-19. Profiling relied on immunoSEQ multiplex PCR, and the TCRdb table lists in-frame clones only, not all of them. The sample holds approximately 87,000 clones, roughly 90% seen once. V trimming: 5 bases; J trimming: 5 bases; junction bases outside the gene matches: 9. The CDR3 covers 14 residues. Germline V gives CDR1 SGHRS, CDR2 YFSETQ. This clonotype originated in a man in his sixties or seventies with active or convalescent COVID-19. The chain has TRBV5-1 and TRBJ1-1; 7 bases are a match to TRBD1. The sample comprised peripheral blood. The CDR3 loop is CASSSYGTATEAFF. In DNA, the CDR3 is TGCGCCAGCAGTTCCTACGGGACAGCTACTGAAGCTTTCTTT.